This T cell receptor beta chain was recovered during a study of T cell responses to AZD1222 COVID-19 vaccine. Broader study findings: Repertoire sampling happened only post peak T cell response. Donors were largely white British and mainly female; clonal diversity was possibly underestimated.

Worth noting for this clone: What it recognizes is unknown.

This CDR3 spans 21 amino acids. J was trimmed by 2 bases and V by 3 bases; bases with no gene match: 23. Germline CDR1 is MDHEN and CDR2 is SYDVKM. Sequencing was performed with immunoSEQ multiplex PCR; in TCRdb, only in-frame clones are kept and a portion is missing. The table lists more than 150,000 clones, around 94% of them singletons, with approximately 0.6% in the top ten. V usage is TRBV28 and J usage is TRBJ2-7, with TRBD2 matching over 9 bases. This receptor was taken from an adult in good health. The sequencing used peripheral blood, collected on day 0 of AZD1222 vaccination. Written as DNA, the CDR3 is TGTGCCAGCAGTTTTGGGACTGGCCGGCGGGTTCGCGGGAGGGTTACCTACGAGCAGTACTTC. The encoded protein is CASSFGTGRRVRGRVTYEQYF.